The 5 T cell receptor beta chains given below trace back to one sample, sequenced in a study of blood T cell repertoires in COVID-19. Libraries were prepared by immunoSEQ multiplex PCR; TCRdb keeps only in-frame clonotypes and omits some of them. This sample has about 250,000 clones, with around 88% found just once. The sample taken for sequencing was peripheral blood. The receptors were gathered from a woman older than 75 with COVID-19, enrolled during active disease.

The chain combines TRBV28 with TRBJ1-3; D is perhaps TRBD1 (5 bases). The CDR3 runs to 15 residues. The V gene lost 7 bases and the J gene lost 0 bases, with 13 bases spanning the gap. CDR1 is MDHEN, CDR2 SYDVKM, per germline. The CDR3 DNA reads TGTGCCAGCAAAAGGGGCGGGGTCTCTGGAAACACCATATATTTT. As protein: CASKRGGVSGNTIYF.

The chain couples TRBV5-4 to TRBJ2-7; possible D gene TRBD1, 6 bases. Looked up from germline, CDR1 is SGHNT and CDR2 is YYREEE (reference sequence). This CDR3 has 14 amino acids. Trimming pared 0 bases from V and 2 bases from J, leaving 9 bases between. The CDR3 DNA follows: TGTGCCAGCAGCTTGGGGGCAGGGGCCTACGAGCAGTACTTC. As protein: CASSLGAGAYEQYF.

This clone showed up many times. This chain links TRBV7-2 with TRBJ2-7; D call uncertain. V was trimmed by 6 bases and J by 1 base, leaving 13 bases between them. Looked up from germline, CDR1 is SGHTA and CDR2 is FQGNSA. The CDR3 covers 14 residues. The CDR3 nucleotides are TGTGCCAGCAGTCTCCAGACTGCTTCCTACGAGCAGTACTTC. This encodes CASSLQTASYEQYF. The entire variable domain, with the rest obtained from reference TRBV7-2 and TRBJ2-7, is as follows: GAGVSQSPSNKVTEKGKDVELRCDPISGHTALYWYRQSLGQGLEFLIYFQGNSAPDKSGLPSDRFSAERTGGSVSTLTIQRTQQEDSAVYLCASSLQTASYEQYFGPGTRLTVT.

The chain couples TRBV6-5 to TRBJ1-1, with 7 bases aligning to TRBD1. CDR3 length: 14 amino acids. The ends lost 1 base at V and 6 bases at J; junction bases unmatched: 5. CDR1 and CDR2 from the germline V gene are MNHEY and SVGAGI. The CDR3: CASSYLTGTAEAFF. The CDR3 DNA follows: TGTGCCAGCAGTTACTTGACAGGGACGGCTGAAGCTTTCTTT.

This chain links TRBV9 with TRBJ1-6; perhaps TRBD1 as D (6 bases). The CDR3 length is 15 residues. Trimming cost V 0 bases and J 9 bases, with 13 bases left between them. Germline V lookup: CDR1 SGDLS, CDR2 YYNGEE. CDR3 in amino acids: CASSVDPRTVSPLHF. The DNA for the CDR3 is TGTGCCAGCAGCGTAGACCCCCGGACAGTTTCACCCCTCCACTTT. The variable domain in full, with the rest retrieved from reference TRBV9 and TRBJ1-6, is DSGVTQTPKHLITATGQRVTLRCSPRSGDLSVYWYQQSLDQGLQFLIQYYNGEERAKGNILERFSAQQFPDLHSELNLSSLELGDSALYFCASSVDPRTVSPLHFGNGTRLTVT.